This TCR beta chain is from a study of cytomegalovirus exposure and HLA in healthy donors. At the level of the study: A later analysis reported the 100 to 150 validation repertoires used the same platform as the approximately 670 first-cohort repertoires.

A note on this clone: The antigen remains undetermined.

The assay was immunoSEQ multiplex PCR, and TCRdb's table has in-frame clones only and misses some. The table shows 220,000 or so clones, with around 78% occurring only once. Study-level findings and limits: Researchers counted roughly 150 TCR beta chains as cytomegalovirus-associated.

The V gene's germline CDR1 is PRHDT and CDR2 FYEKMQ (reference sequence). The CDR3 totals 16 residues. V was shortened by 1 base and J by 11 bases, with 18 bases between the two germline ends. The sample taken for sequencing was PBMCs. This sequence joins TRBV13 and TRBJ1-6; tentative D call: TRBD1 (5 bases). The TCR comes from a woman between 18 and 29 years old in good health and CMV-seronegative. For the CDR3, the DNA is TGTGCCAGCAGCTTAGCGGGGTCTCGGGGACGGACACCCCTCCACTTT. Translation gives CASSLAGSRGRTPLHF. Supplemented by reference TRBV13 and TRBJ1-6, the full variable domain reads AAGVIQSPRHLIKEKRETATLKCYPIPRHDTVYWYQQGPGQDPQFLISFYEKMQSDKGSIPDRFSAQQFSDYHSELNMSSLELGDSALYFCASSLAGSRGRTPLHFGNGTRLTVT.